A single TCR beta chain is shown here with its context. TCRdb keeps only in-frame clones here, not all; method: immunoSEQ multiplex PCR. The sample has nearly 350,000 clones, roughly nine tenths seen once. This sample is drawn from a study of blood T cell repertoires in COVID-19. J lost 2 bases, V lost 7 bases, and 10 bases had no gene match. The CDR3 loop spans 15 amino acids. Per the germline V gene, CDR1 is SNHLY and CDR2 is FYNNEI. This TCR came from a woman aged 25 to 39 who had recovered from COVID-19. V and J are TRBV2 and TRBJ2-7; 8 bases match TRBD2. Material: PBMCs or T cells enriched from blood (not recorded which). The CDR3 DNA sequence: TGTGCCAGCACTCCGGGAGGGGGTTACCCCTACGAGCAGTACTTC. This translates into CASTPGGGYPYEQYF.